This is a list of T cell receptor beta chains from one sample in a study of CD8 T cells in Susac syndrome. From the immunoSEQ multiplex PCR reads, TCRdb called clonotypes with MiXCR, one entry per CDR3 protein. This sample yields 180,000 or so distinct CDR3 sequences, of which about 95% are seen a single time; approximately 0.1% belongs to the top ten. Material for sequencing was CD4+ T cells from PBMCs. The source is a human donor in good health. The CDR3 runs from the conserved cysteine through the conserved F or W. Each record gives: CDR3 protein, CDR3 DNA, CDR3 length, J gene, clone size, D gene, V gene. D genes are given only for firm matches. Part of the rows lack a size; the others show once, few, many or a class for expanded clones.

CDR3: CASTLRSGYTF
DNA: TGTGCCAGCACTCTCAGGAGCGGCTACACCTTC
length: 11
J: TRBJ1-2
size: -
D: -
V: TRBV12-3/TRBV12-4

CDR3: CARAQGSNTEAFF
DNA: TGTGCCAGAGCCCAGGGGTCAAACACTGAAGCTTTCTTT
length: 13
J: TRBJ1-1
size: -
D: -
V: TRBV2

CDR3: CAWSVGILGYEQYF
DNA: TGTGCCTGGAGTGTCGGCATTCTGGGCTACGAGCAGTACTTC
length: 14
J: TRBJ2-7
size: -
D: -
V: TRBV30

CDR3: CSANHPLLYEQYF
DNA: TGCAGTGCTAATCACCCCCTTCTCTACGAGCAGTACTTC
length: 13
J: TRBJ2-7
size: -
D: -
V: TRBV20-1

CDR3: CASSFAAGYTDTQYF
DNA: TGTGCCAGCAGTTTTGCGGCGGGGTACACAGATACGCAGTATTTT
length: 15
J: TRBJ2-3
size: -
D: -
V: TRBV28

CDR3: CAWSKRQGAGTDTQYF
DNA: TGTGCCTGGAGTAAACGACAGGGGGCAGGCACAGATACGCAGTATTTT
length: 16
J: TRBJ2-3
size: once
D: TRBD1
V: TRBV30

CDR3: CSVEERTQYF
DNA: TGCAGCGTTGAAGAGAGGACCCAGTACTTC
length: 10
J: TRBJ2-5
size: -
D: -
V: TRBV29-1

CDR3: CAWSVDRVVAYF
DNA: TGTGCCTGGAGTGTCGACCGGGTCGTAGCGTACTTC
length: 12
J: TRBJ2-7
size: -
D: -
V: TRBV30

CDR3: CASSQSNRADTQYF
DNA: TGCGCCAGCAGCCAGTCAAACAGGGCAGATACGCAGTATTTT
length: 14
J: TRBJ2-3
size: -
D: -
V: TRBV4-3

CDR3: CASTRSGEQYF
DNA: TGTGCCAGCACCCGGTCGGGCGAGCAGTACTTC
length: 11
J: TRBJ2-7
size: -
D: -
V: TRBV12-3/TRBV12-4

CDR3: CASSHRQETQYF
DNA: TGCGCCAGCAGTCACAGACAAGAGACCCAGTACTTC
length: 12
J: TRBJ2-5
size: -
D: -
V: TRBV23-1